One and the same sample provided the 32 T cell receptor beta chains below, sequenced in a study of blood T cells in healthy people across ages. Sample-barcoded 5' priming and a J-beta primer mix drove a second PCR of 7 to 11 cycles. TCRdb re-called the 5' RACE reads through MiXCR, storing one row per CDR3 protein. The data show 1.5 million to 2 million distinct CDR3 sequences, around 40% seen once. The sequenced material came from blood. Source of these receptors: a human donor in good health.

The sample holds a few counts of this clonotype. This CDR3 is CASSQEKDRGGSFF. In nucleotides, the CDR3 is TGCGCCAGCAGCCAAGAGAAGGACAGGGGCGGATCTTTCTTT. The chain joins TRBV4-3 to TRBJ1-1, with 9 bases aligning to TRBD1. This CDR3 region has 14 residues. Germline V gene lookup returns CDR1 LGHNA and CDR2 YSLEER. V lost 0 bases to trimming and J lost 12 bases; unmatched junction nucleotides: 8.

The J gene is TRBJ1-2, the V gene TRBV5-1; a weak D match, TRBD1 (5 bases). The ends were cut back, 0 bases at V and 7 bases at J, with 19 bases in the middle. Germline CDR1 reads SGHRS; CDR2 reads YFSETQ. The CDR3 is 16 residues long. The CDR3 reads CASSLAGPIPQGGYTF. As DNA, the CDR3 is TGCGCCAGCAGCTTGGCCGGGCCGATACCCCAGGGTGGCTACACCTTC.

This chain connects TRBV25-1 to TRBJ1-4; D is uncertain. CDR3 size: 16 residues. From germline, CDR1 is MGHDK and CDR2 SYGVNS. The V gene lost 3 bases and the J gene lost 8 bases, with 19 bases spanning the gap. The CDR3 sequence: CASSDYLRGEREKLFF. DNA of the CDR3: TGTGCCAGCAGTGATTATTTGCGGGGAGAGAGAGAAAAACTGTTTTTT.

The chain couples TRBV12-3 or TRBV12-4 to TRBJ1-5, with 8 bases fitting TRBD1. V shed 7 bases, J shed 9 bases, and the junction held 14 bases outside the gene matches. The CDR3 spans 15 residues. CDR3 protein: CASKTGQGPWGPQHF. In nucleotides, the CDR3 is TGTGCCAGCAAGACAGGACAGGGCCCCTGGGGGCCCCAGCATTTT.

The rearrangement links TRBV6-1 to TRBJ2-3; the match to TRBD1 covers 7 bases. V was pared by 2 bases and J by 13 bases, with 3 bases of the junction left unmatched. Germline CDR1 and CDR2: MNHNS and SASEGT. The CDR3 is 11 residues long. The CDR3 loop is CASSELTGEYF. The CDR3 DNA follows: TGTGCCAGCAGTGAACTCACAGGGGAGTATTTT.

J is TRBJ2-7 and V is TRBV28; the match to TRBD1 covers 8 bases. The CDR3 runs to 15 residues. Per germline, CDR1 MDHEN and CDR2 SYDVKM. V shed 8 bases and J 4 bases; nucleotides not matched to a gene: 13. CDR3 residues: CASGDPGQARYEQYF. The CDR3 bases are TGTGCCAGCGGGGATCCGGGACAGGCTCGATACGAGCAGTACTTC.

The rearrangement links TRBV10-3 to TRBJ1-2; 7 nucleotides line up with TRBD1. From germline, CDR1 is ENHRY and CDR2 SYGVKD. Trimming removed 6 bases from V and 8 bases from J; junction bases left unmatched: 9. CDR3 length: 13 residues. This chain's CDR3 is CAIRRGGDEGYTF. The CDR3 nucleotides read TGTGCCATCAGGAGAGGGGGCGATGAAGGCTACACCTTC.

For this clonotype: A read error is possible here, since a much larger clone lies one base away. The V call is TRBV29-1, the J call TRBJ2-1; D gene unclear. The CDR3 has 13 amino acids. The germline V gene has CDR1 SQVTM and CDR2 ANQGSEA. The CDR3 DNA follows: TGCAGCGCAGACTCGAGCTCCGACAATGAGCAGTTCTTC. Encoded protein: CSADSSSDNEQFF.

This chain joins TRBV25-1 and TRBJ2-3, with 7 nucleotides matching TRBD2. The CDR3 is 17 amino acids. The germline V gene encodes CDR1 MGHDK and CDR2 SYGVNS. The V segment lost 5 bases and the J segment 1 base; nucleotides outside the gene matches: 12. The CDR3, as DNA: TGTGCCAGCAGTCGGATCGCCGGGGGGAGAGGCACAGATACGCAGTATTTT. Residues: CASSRIAGGRGTDTQYF.

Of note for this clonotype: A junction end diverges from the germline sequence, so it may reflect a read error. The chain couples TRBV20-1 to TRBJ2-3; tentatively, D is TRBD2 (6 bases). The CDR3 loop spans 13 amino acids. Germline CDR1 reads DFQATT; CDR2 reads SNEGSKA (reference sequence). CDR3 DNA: TGCCGTGCTAGAACTCTAGCGTCGGATACGCAGTATTTT. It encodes CRARTLASDTQYF.

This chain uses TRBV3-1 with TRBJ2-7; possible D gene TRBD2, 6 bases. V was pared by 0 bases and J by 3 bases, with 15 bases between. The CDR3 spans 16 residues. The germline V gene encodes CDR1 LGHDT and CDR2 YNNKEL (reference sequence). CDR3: CASSQDNGRGCYEQYF. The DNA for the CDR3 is TGTGCCAGCAGCCAAGATAATGGGCGGGGTTGCTACGAGCAGTACTTC.

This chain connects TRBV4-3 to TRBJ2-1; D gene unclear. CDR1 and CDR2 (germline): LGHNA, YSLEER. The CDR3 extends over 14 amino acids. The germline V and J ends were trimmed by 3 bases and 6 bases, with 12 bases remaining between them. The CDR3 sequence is CASSQSWRSNEQFF. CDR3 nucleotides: TGCGCCAGCAGCCAGAGTTGGAGATCCAATGAGCAGTTCTTC.

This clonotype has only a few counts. The CDR3 DNA sequence: TGTGCCAGCTCACCACCGACGTACGACAGGGGAGGCTACACCTTC. The encoded protein is CASSPPTYDRGGYTF. The genes are TRBV18 and TRBJ1-2; TRBD1 agrees at 8 bases. This CDR3 region has 15 residues. Germline trimming cut 0 bases from V and 8 bases from J; bases unmatched to any gene: 8. Germline assignment: CDR1 KGHSH and CDR2 LQKENI.

DNA of the CDR3: TGTGCCAGCAGTCCAATGGGACAGGGGTCCTTATCCTACGAGCAGTACTTC. It yields the protein CASSPMGQGSLSYEQYF. This chain connects TRBV12-3 or TRBV12-4 to TRBJ2-7, with 10 nucleotides matching TRBD1. The CDR3 is 17 amino acids. Trimming took 5 bases from V and 1 from J; bases not matched to a gene: 11.

CDR3 residues: CASSSRWTGANYGYTF. CDR3 nucleotide sequence: TGTGCCAGCAGCTCACGATGGACCGGGGCTAACTATGGCTACACCTTC. The chain joins TRBV5-5 to TRBJ1-2; no clear D. CDR3 length: 16 residues. The V end lost 3 bases, the J end lost 0 bases, and 15 bases lay between the germline ends. Per germline, CDR1 SGHKS and CDR2 YYEKEE (reference sequence). Full variable domain (remainder filled in from reference TRBV5-5 and TRBJ1-2): DAGVTQSPTHLIKTRGQQVTLRCSPISGHKSVSWYQQVLGQGPQFIFQYYEKEERGRGNFPDRFSARQFPNYSSELNVNALLLGDSALYLCASSSRWTGANYGYTFGSGTRLTVV.

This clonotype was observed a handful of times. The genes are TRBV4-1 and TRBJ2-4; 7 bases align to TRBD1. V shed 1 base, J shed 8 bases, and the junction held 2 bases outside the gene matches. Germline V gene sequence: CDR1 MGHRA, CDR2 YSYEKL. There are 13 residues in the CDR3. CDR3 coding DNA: TGCGCCAGCAGCCAAGGTACAGGGGACATTCAGTACTTC. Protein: CASSQGTGDIQYF.

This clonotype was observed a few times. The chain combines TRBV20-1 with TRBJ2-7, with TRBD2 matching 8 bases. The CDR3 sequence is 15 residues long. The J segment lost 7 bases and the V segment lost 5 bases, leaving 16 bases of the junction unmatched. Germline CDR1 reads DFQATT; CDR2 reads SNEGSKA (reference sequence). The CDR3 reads CSAPARGGPGGEQYF. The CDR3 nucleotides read TGCAGTGCTCCGGCAAGAGGGGGACCGGGAGGGGAGCAGTACTTC.

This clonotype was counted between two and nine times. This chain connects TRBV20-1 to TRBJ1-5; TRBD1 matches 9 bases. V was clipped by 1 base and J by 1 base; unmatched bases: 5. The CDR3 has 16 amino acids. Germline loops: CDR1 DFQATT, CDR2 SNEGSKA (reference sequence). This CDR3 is CSARVHRGPSNQPQHF. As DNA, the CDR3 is TGCAGTGCTAGAGTACACAGGGGGCCCAGCAATCAGCCCCAGCATTTT.

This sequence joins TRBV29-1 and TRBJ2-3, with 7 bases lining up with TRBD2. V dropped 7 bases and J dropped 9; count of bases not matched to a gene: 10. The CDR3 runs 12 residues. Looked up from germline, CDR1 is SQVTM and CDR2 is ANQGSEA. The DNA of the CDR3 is TGCAGCGCTGGGGTGAGCGGGGCCACGCAGTATTTT. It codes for CSAGVSGATQYF.

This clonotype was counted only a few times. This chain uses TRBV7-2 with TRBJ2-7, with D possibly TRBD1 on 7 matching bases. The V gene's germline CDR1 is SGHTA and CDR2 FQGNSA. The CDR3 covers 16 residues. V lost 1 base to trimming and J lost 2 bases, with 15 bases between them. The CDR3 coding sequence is TGTGCCAGCAGCTTAGACCGGCAGGGGGGTACCTACGAGCAGTACTTC. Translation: CASSLDRQGGTYEQYF.

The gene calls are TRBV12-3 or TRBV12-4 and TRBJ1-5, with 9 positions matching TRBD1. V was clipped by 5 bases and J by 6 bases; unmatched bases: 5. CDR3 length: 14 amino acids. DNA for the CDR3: TGTGCCAGCAGTAGAACGGACAGGGGTCAGCCCCAGCATTTT. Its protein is CASSRTDRGQPQHF.

The CDR3 loop reads CASSWGQGRDNEQFF. The CDR3 coding sequence is TGTGCCAGCAGTTGGGGACAGGGAAGGGACAATGAGCAGTTCTTC. The J gene is TRBJ2-1, the V gene TRBV12-3 or TRBV12-4; 9 nucleotides agree with TRBD1. Trimming cost V 4 bases and J 5 bases; bases outside gene matches: 6. The CDR3 contains 15 residues.

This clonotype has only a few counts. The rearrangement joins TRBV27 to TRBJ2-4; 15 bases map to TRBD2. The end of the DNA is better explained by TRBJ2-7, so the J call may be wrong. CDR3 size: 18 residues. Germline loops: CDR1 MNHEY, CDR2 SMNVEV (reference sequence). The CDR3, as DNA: TGTGCCAGCAGTCCTACACCGGGACTAGCGGGGGGCGTCTACGAGCAGTACTTC. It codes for CASSPTPGLAGGVYEQYF.

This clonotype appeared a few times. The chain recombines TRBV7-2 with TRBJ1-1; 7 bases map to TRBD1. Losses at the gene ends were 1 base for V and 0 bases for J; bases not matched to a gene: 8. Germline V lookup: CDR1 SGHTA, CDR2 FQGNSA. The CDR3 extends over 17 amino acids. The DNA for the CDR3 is TGTGCCAGCAGCTTAGGGACGCCGGGACAGATGAACACTGAAGCTTTCTTT. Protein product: CASSLGTPGQMNTEAFF.

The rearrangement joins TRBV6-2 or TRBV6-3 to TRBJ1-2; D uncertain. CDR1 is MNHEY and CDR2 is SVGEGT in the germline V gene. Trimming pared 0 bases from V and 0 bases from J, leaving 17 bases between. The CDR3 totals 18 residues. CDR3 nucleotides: TGTGCCAGCAGTTACTCGAAGATGGGAAGGCGACCTAACTATGGCTACACCTTC. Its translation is CASSYSKMGRRPNYGYTF.

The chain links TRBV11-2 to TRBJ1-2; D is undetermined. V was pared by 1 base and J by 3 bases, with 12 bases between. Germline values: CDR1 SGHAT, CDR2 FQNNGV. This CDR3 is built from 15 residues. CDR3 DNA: TGTGCCAGCAGCTTAGGCCCCCTGGTTGACTATGGCTACACCTTC. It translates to CASSLGPLVDYGYTF.

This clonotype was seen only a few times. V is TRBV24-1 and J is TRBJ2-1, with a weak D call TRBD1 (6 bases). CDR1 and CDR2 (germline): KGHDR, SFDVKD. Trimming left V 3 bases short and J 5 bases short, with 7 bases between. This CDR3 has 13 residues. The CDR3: CATSDGQNNEQFF. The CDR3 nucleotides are TGTGCCACCAGTGATGGACAGAACAATGAGCAGTTCTTC.

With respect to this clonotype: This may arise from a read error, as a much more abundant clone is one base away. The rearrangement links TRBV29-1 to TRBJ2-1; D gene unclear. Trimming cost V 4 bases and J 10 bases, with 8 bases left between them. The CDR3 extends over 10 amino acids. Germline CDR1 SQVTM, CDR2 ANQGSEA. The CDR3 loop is CSVGQSEQFF. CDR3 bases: TGCAGCGTTGGACAAAGCGAGCAGTTCTTC.

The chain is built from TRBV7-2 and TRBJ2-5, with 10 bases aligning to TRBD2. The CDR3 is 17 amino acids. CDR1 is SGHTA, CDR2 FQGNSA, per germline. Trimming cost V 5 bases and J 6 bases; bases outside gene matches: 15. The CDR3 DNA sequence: TGTGCCAGCAGCGTGATAGCCACGTCTAGCGGGGGCCAGACCCAGTACTTC. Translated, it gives CASSVIATSSGGQTQYF.

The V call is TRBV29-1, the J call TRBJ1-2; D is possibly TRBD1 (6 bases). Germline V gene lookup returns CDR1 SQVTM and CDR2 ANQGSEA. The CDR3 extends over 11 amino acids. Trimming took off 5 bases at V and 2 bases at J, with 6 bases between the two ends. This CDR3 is CSVTGNYGYTF. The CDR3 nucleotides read TGCAGCGTTACAGGGAACTATGGCTACACCTTC.

The CDR3 protein is CASSEAVAGGLEKLFF. In DNA, the CDR3 is TGTGCCAGCAGCGAAGCGGTGGCAGGGGGCTTGGAAAAACTGTTTTTT. The rearrangement uses TRBV7-8 and TRBJ1-4; 8 bases line up with TRBD1. Germline V CDR1 and CDR2: SGHVS, FQNEAQ. Trimming cost V 5 bases and J 8 bases; bases outside gene matches: 13. This CDR3 is built from 16 residues.

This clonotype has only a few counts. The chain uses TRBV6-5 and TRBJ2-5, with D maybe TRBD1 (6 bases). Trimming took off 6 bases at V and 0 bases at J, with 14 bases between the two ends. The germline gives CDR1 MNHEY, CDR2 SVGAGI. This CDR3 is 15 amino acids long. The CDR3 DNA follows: TGTGCCAGCAGAACGGACAGTTCGTACCAAGAGACCCAGTACTTC. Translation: CASRTDSSYQETQYF.